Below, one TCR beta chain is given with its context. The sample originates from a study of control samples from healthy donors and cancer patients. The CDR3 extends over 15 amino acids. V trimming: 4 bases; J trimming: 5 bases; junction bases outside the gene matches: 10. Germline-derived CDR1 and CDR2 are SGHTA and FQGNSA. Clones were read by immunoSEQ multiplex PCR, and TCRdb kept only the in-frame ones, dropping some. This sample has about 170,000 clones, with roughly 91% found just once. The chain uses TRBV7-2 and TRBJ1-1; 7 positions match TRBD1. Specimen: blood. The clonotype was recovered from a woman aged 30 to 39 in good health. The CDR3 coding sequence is TGTGCCAGCAGCTCCAAACAGGGGCAAGGGACTGAAGCTTTCTTT. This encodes CASSSKQGQGTEAFF. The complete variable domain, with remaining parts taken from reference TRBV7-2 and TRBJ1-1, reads GAGVSQSPSNKVTEKGKDVELRCDPISGHTALYWYRQSLGQGLEFLIYFQGNSAPDKSGLPSDRFSAERTGGSVSTLTIQRTQQEDSAVYLCASSSKQGQGTEAFFGQGTRLTVV.